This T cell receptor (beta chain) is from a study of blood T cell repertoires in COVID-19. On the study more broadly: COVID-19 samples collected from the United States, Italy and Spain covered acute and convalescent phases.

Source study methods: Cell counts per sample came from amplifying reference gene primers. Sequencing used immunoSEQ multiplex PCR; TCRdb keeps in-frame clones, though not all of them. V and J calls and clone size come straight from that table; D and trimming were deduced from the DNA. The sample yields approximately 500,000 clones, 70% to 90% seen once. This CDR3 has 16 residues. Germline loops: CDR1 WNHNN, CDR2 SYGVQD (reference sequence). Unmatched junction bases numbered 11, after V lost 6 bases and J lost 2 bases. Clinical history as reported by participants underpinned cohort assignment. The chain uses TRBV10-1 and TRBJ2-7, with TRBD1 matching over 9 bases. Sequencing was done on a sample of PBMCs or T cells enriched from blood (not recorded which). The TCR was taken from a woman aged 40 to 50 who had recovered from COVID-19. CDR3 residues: CASSETGGLSTYEQYF. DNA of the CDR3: TGCGCCAGCAGCGAGACAGGGGGACTATCCACCTACGAGCAGTACTTC.